This T cell receptor (beta chain) was recorded in a study of a mutant IDH1 vaccine in newly diagnosed glioma. Study at large: The sex distribution of treated patients was around 60% male and about 38% female, with a mean age of 40.4 years. Former treatment meant radiotherapy, temozolomide, or both; the majority had gotten both.

Trimming removed 4 bases from V and 6 bases from J, with 16 bases in between. The CDR3 totals 14 residues. The germline gives CDR1 SNHLY, CDR2 FYNNEI. Time point in this sample: week 35, safety follow-up. In every dose of vaccine, 300 ug of mutant IDH1 20-mer peptide was given alongside topical imiquimod. Patients underwent eight vaccinations, which took place in weeks 1, 3, 5, 7, 11, 15, 19 and 23. Assay: immunoSEQ multiplex PCR; the TCRdb copy retains only in-frame clones and omits some. The data contain tens of thousands of clones, almost 85% of them singletons. This clone appeared a single time. Its antigen is currently unknown.

The rearrangement links TRBV2 to TRBJ2-7; D gene unclear. The material sequenced was PBMCs, taken from a glioma patient whose treatment included an IDH1 peptide vaccine. The TCR originated in a man aged 18-30 years with glioma. The CDR3: CASSGATVFSEQYF. For the CDR3, the DNA is TGTGCCAGCAGTGGTGCGACGGTCTTCTCCGAGCAGTACTTC.